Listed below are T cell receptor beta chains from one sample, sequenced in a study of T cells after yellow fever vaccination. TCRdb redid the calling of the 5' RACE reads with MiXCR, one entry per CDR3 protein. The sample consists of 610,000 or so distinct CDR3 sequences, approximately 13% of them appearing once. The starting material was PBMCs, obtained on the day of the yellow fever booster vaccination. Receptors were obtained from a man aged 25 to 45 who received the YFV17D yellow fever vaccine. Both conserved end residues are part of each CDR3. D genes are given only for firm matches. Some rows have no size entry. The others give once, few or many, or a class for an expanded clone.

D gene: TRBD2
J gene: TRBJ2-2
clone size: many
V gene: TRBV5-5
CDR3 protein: CASSLGRTSANTGELFF
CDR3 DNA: TGTGCCAGCAGCTTAGGTAGGACTAGCGCGAACACCGGGGAGCTGTTTTTT

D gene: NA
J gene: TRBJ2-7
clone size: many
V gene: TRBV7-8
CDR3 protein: CASSPVAYEQYF
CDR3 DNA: TGTGCCAGCAGCCCAGTAGCGTACGAGCAGTACTTC

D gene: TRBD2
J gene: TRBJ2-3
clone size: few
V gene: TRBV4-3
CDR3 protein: CASSGRATIRTDTQYF
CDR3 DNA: TGCGCCAGCAGCGGGAGGGCCACCATCAGGACAGATACGCAGTATTTT

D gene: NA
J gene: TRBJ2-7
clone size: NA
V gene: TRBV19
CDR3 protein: CASSPATGDYEQYF
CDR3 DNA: TGTGCCAGTAGTCCCGCTACGGGGGACTACGAGCAGTACTTC

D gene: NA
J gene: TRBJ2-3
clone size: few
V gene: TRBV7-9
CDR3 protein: CASRRAGSDTQYF
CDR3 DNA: TGTGCCAGTCGCCGGGCGGGCTCAGATACGCAGTATTTT

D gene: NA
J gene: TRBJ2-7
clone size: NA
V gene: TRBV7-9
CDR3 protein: CASSYDKSSYEQYF
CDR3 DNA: TGTGCCAGCAGCTATGATAAAAGCTCCTACGAGCAGTACTTC

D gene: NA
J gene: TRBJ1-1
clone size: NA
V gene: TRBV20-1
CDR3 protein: CSAIHRLGIDTEAFF
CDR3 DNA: TGCAGTGCTATTCACAGGCTGGGCATCGACACTGAAGCTTTCTTT

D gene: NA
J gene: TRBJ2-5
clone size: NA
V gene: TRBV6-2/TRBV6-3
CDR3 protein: CASSLHLQETQYF
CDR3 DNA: TGTGCCAGCAGTTTACACTTGCAAGAGACCCAGTACTTC

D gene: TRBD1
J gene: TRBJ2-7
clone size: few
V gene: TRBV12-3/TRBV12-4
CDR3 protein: CASSSRQGNYEQYF
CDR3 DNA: TGTGCCAGCAGCTCCCGACAGGGTAACTACGAGCAGTACTTC

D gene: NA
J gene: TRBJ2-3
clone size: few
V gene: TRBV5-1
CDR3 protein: CASSLAPGDADTQYF
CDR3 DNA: TGCGCCAGCAGCTTGGCCCCCGGGGACGCAGATACGCAGTATTTT

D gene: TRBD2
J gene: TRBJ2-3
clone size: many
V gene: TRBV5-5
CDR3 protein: CASSWSPSGDTQYF
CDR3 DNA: TGTGCCAGCAGCTGGAGCCCTAGCGGGGATACGCAGTATTTT

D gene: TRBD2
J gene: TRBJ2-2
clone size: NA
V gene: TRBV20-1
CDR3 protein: CSARGGGLAGNTGELFF
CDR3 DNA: TGCAGTGCTAGAGGAGGGGGACTAGCGGGAAACACCGGGGAGCTGTTTTTT

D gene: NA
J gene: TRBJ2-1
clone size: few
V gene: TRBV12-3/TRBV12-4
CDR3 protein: CASSFWVLDAEDEQFF
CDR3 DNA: TGTGCCAGCAGTTTTTGGGTACTAGATGCCGAAGATGAGCAGTTCTTC